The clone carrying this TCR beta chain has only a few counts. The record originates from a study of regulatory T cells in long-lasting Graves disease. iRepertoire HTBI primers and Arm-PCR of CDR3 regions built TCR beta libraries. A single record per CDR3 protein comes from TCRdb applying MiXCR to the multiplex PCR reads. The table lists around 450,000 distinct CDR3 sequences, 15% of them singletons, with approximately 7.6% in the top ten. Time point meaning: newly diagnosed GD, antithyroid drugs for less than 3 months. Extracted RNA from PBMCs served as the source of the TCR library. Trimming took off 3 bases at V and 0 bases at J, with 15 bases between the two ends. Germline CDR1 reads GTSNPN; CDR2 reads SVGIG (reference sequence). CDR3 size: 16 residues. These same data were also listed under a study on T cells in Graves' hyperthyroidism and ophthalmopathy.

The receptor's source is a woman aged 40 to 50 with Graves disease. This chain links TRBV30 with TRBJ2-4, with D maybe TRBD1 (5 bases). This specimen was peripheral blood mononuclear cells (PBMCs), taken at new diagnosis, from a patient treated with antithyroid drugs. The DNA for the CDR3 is TGTGCCTGGAGGCACCAGCAGGGTCTAGCCAAAAACATTCAGTACTTC. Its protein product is CAWRHQQGLAKNIQYF.